Detailed here is one TCR beta chain. This clonotype was seen a single time. Its antigen has not been determined. No per-base quality is available; no much larger clone lies one base away. One read provides weak support. Total RNA was extracted from the cultured T cells using TRIzol reagent. 5' rapid amplification of cDNA ends (5'RACE) was used to amplify TCRbeta libraries from RNA. Before sequencing, library concentration and integrity were assessed using Qubit, an Agilent instrument, and quantitative PCR. Qualified libraries were sequenced on Illumina HiSeq or MiSeq by a commercial service provider. Under the source paper's analysis protocol: MiXCR version 1.8.2 was used to identify TCR sequences in each sample. To qualify, a clone needed a CDR3 longer than four amino acids, an in-frame nucleotide length, and no stop codon. A read counted as effective if the read contained the complete CDR3 structure. RT-PCR with 24 Vbeta primers, GeneScan spectratyping, and Sanger sequencing were used to validate expanded clones. In-frame beta chains were kept once TCRdb had trimmed the public reads at Q25 with fastp and called clones with MiXCR. Rows are combined by CDR3 protein, so each entry shows the most common genes and DNA. These V and J calls derive from TCRdb rather than the authors' analysis. This sample has about 10,000 distinct CDR3 sequences in its table, and roughly 43% of those were observed once. The biggest ten clones account for approximately 26% of the sample.

The CDR3 covers 15 residues, taking in both the cysteine and the phenylalanine. Only the CDR3 region is kept as DNA, spanning 45 bases read in frame from base 1. From the germline V gene, CDR1 is SGDLS and CDR2 is YYNGEE. V drops 3 bases and J drops 2 bases, leaving 15 bases in between. The data stem from a study of T cell repertoires and leukemia-associated antigens (dated by TCRdb to between 2019 and 2020). In the study overall: Per sample, about 5.1 to 7 million read pairs and about 3 to 5.0 million effective reads were obtained, for roughly 16 million effective reads in total. Using in vitro peptide stimulation of healthy T cells, the study set out to figure out what antigen is recognized by a TCR Vbeta21 clone that had previously been found in CML patients.

Overall study outcomes, separate from this receptor: The antigen specificity and function of the expanded clones were not directly tested and needed further investigation. Across the four groups, there were no significant differences in the numbers of Vbeta genes (approximately 60), Jbeta genes (under 15), VDJ rearrangements, or unique CDR3s.

As a first step, the CD3+ T cells were left to rest overnight in RPMI 1640 lacking fetal bovine serum, at around 2.5 million cells/mL. Following the manufacturer's instructions, MACS immunomagnetic beads were used to pull CD3+ T cells out of the PBMCs. The sample comprised CD3+ T cells sorted from blood and cultured. In this chain, TRBV9 is recombined with TRBJ2-7; TRBD2 could be the D gene, as 6 bases match. This receptor was identified in a female donor in good health. The CDR3 has the sequence CASSALPGAPYEQYF. The nucleotide sequence is given as TGTGCCAGCAGCGCCCTTCCGGGAGCCCCCTACGAGCAGTACTTC.